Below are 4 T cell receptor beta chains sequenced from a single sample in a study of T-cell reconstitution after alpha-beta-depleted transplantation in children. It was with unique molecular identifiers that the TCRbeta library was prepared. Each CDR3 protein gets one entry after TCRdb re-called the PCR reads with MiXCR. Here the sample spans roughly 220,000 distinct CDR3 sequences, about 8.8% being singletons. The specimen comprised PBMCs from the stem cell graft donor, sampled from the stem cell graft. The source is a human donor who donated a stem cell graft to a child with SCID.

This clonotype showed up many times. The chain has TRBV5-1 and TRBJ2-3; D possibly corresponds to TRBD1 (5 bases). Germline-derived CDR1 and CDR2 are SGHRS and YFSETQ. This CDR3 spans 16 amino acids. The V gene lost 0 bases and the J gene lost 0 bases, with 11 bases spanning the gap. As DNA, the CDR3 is TGCGCCAGCAGCTTGGACCTCAGGGCTAGCACAGATACGCAGTATTTT. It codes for CASSLDLRASTDTQYF.

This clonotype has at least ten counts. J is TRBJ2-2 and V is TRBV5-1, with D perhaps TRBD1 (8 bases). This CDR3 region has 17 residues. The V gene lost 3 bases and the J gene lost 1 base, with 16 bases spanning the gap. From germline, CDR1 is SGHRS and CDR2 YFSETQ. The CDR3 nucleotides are TGCGCCAGCAGCTACTCGGGAGGACAGGGGAACACCGGGGAGCTGTTTTTT. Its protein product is CASSYSGGQGNTGELFF.

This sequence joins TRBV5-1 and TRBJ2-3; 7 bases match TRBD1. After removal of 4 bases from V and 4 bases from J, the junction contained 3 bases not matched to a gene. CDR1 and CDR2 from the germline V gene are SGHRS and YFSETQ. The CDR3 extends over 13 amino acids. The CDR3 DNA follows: TGCGCCAGCAGCCCCGGACAGGCAGATACGCAGTATTTT. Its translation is CASSPGQADTQYF. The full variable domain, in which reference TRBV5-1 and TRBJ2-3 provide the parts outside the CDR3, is KAGVTQTPRYLIKTRGQQVTLSCSPISGHRSVSWYQQTPGQGLQFLFEYFSETQRNKGNFPGRFSGRQFSNSRSEMNVSTLELGDSALYLCASSPGQADTQYFGPGTRLTVL.

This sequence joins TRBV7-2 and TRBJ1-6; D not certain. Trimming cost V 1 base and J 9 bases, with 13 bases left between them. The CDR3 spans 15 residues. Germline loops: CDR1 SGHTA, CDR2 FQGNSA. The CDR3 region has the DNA TGTGCCAGCAGCTTAGTGCGCGGGGTCGGTTCACCCCTCCACTTT. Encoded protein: CASSLVRGVGSPLHF. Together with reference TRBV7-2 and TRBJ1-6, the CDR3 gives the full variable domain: GAGVSQSPSNKVTEKGKDVELRCDPISGHTALYWYRQSLGQGLEFLIYFQGNSAPDKSGLPSDRFSAERTGGSVSTLTIQRTQQEDSAVYLCASSLVRGVGSPLHFGNGTRLTVT.